This TCR beta chain was documented in a study of shared clonotypes between healthy human individuals. This clone has a single count. The antigen is not known. It was around 91 million PBMCs that unsorted samples used for genomic DNA. The CDR3 totals 16 residues. The study, taken as a whole, reports: Few donors limited the genetic and exposure-history diversity represented.

Replicate PCRs were loaded with around 0.3 ug DNA from unsorted PBMC, around 30,000 T cell genomes. Researchers sequenced unsorted PBMC DNA using ten immunoSEQ deep assay plates. Using immunoSEQ multiplex PCR, the repertoire was profiled, and TCRdb retains in-frame clones only, with some absent. The sample has about 520,000 clones, roughly 80% seen once. The sequence derives from a woman between 35 and 50 years old in good health. Some clones in this sample may be carry-over from other donors' samples. The chain carries TRBV21-1 and TRBJ2-7; TRBD2 is the table's D call and was not checked against the DNA. TRBV21-1 is classified as a pseudogene. The sequenced sample consisted of PBMCs. The CDR3 protein is CASSKGLSRLHYEQYF. The CDR3 DNA reads as TGTGCCAGCAGCAAAGGTCTGAGCAGACTACACTACGAGCAGTACTTC.